This TCR beta chain was documented in a study of T cell responses to AZD1222 COVID-19 vaccine. Study-level background: Recipients boosted at about 4 weeks or about 12 weeks are pooled. Points from the study as a whole: The sample set comprised mostly white British donors with more females, and clonal diversity was possibly underestimated. The study found Spike-specific TCR breadth and depth rose after two AZD1222 doses.

CDR3 size: 16 residues. Germline CDR1 reads SGHDT; CDR2 reads YYEEEE. Trimming removed 2 bases at V and 6 bases at J, with 17 bases between. This clone was seen once. The antigen remains unidentified. Measured with immunoSEQ multiplex PCR; TCRdb has only the in-frame clones, and not every one. The repertoire holds about 83,000 clones, about 82% seen once, with over 8% in the top ten. The receptor was isolated from an adult in good health. The chain joins TRBV5-6 to TRBJ2-2; D perhaps matches TRBD2 (5 bases). Source: peripheral blood, taken on day 0 of AZD1222 vaccination. The CDR3, as DNA: TGTGCCAGCAGCTTTGGTCGGGGTCGCACTTCCGGGGAGCTGTTTTTT. Translation: CASSFGRGRTSGELFF.